One TCR beta chain is described in this entry. There is no known antigen for this receptor. No much larger clone is present one base from it, and per-base qualities are unavailable. Spanning cysteine to phenylalanine, the CDR3 consists of 16 amino acids. Just CDR3 DNA is preserved here, 48 bases in frame from base 1. For this chain, trimming is 3 bases at the V end and 3 bases at the J end, and the number of junction bases without a gene match is 8. Via the germline V gene (reference sequence), CDR1 is MNHNY and CDR2 SVGAGI. TCRbeta CDR3 regions were amplified from genomic DNA using the immunoSEQ Assay, a bias-controlled multiplex PCR. In the paper's pipeline: The number of nucleated cells in each sample was estimated from the amplification of reference gene primers within the assay. To quantify the absolute abundance of each unique TCRbeta CDR3 rearrangement, sequence reads were collapsed and filtered. Productive Simpson clonality was computed per sample as the square root of Simpson's diversity index over productive rearrangements. Drawn from immuneACCESS, this table holds only the in-frame rearrangements with V and J called that TCRdb kept. Clones are partly lost; checked studies trace under half to an unresolved V gene and leave the rest unexplained. V and J calls and clone size are given by that table; D and trimming were obtained from the DNA. The sample table records 200,000 to 250,000 clones; about 80% of these occur just once. Nearly 9% of the sample belongs to the ten largest clones.

The data originate from a study of blood T cell repertoires in COVID-19 (dated by TCRdb to 2019 to 2021). With respect to the entire study: The collaborator samples originated in the United States, Italy and Spain and spanned the acute and convalescent phases of COVID-19. The prospective study material was composed of cDNA or gDNA derived from T cells, B-cell-depleted T cells, or PBMCs. The dataset comprised deeply sampled blood TCRbeta repertoires from subjects exposed to, actively infected with, or recovered from COVID-19. The repertoires were released in a freely available public database meant as a resource for research on the immune response to SARS-CoV-2. The samples were drawn from the first 160 participants of the ongoing ImmuneRACE study and from 950 to 1,500 subjects provided by 6 global collaborators. Sample metadata almost always included a de-identified subject ID, COVID-19 status, age in years and sex. HLA class I and class II types, where available, came from metadata supplied by the sample provider rather than from assay-based typing. Study-level results and caveats: How much clinical and demographic metadata was included differed by source and by participant, and the metadata was provided uncurated.

Whole blood was collected in K2EDTA tubes by collaborating institutions according to the institutions' own protocols. Collaborator samples were shipped for TCRbeta analysis as frozen whole blood, isolated PBMCs, or DNA extracted from either sample type. The sequencing sample was made of peripheral blood. This receptor was taken from a man aged 80 or over with acute or convalescent COVID-19. The chain is made from TRBV6-6 and TRBJ1-1, with TRBD1 matching 9 junction bases. CDR3 region: CASSYKRDRDDTEAFF. The DNA sequence is as follows: TGTGCCAGCAGTTATAAGCGGGACAGGGACGACACTGAAGCTTTCTTT.